Listed here is a single TCR beta chain. Its antigen remains unknown. Treatment meaning: roughly 20 received Ad26.COV2.S at low or high dose, single or two shots; roughly five received placebo; per-sample allocation not given. Samples analyzed were those drawn on day 63 after the first vaccine or placebo injection. An adult aged 18-55 years in Boston served as the donor. This sample is drawn from a study of Ad26.COV2.S vaccination and SARS-CoV-2 variants. In the study overall: Ad26.COV2.S shots went into the muscle once or twice, 56 days apart. Study-wide results and caveats: Analyses that measured TCR breadth and depth may have underestimated total T cell responses.

Measured with immunoSEQ multiplex PCR; TCRdb has only the in-frame clones, and not every one. The sample includes about 350,000 clones, 88% of them seen just once. The CDR3 is 15 residues long. The ends were cut back, 5 bases at V and 0 bases at J, with 11 bases in the middle. Germline V gene sequence: CDR1 MRHNA, CDR2 SNTAGT. Material: peripheral blood, obtained in a trial of Ad26.COV2.S vaccine versus placebo. This clonotype was sampled from a person aged 18-60 years who received the Ad26.COV2.S COVID-19 vaccine or a placebo. This chain connects TRBV6-4 to TRBJ2-1; D is unresolved. This CDR3 is CASSPTVSSYNEQFF. CDR3 sequence (DNA): TGTGCCAGCAGTCCCACAGTGAGCTCCTACAATGAGCAGTTCTTC.